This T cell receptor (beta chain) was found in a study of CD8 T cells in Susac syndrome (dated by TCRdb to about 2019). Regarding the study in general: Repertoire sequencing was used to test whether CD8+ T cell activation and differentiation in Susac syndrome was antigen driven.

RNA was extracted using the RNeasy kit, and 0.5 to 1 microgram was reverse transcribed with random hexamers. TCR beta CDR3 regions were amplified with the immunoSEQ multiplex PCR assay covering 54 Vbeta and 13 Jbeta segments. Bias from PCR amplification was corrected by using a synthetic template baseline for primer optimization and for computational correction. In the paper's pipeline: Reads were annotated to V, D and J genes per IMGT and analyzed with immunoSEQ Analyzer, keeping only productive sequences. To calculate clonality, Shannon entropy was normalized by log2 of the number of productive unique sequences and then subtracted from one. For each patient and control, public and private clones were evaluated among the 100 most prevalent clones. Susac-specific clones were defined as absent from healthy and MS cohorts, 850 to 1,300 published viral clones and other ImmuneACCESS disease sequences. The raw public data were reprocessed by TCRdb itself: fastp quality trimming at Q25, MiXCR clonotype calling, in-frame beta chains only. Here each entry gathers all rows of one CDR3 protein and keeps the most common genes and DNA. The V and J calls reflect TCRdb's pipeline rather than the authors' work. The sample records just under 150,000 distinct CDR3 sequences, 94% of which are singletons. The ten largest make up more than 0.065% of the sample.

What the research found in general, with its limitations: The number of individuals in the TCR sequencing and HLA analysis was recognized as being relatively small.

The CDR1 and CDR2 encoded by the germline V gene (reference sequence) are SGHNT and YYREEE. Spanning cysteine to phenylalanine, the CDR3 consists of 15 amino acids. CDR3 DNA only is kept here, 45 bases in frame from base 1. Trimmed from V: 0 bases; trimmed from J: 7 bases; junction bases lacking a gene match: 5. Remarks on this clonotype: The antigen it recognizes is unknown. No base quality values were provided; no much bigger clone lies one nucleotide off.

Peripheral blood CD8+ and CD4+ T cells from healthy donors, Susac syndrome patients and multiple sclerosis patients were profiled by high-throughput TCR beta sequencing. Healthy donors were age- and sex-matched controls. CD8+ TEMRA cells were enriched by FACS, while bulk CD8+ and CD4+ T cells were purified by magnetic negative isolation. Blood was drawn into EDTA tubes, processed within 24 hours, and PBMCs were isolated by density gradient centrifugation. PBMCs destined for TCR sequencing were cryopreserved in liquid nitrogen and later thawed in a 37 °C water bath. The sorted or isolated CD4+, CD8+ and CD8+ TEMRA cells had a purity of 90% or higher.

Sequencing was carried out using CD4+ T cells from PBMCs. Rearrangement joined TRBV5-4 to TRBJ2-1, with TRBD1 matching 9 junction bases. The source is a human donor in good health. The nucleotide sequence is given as TGTGCCAGCAGCTTGGCTGGGACAGGGAGAAATGAGCAGTTCTTC. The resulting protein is CASSLAGTGRNEQFF.